The 10 T cell receptor beta chains presented below share a single source sample, sequenced in a study of blood T cell repertoires in COVID-19. The method was immunoSEQ multiplex PCR; TCRdb's version includes in-frame clones alone and lacks a portion of them. This repertoire shows 150,000 or so clones, 80% to 90% found once; its top ten account for about 8%. Sequencing used peripheral blood. The receptors were sampled from a woman aged 55-69 years with COVID-19, enrolled during active disease.

The chain joins TRBV9 to TRBJ2-1; D remains unclear. The CDR3 runs 15 residues. Looked up from germline, CDR1 is SGDLS and CDR2 is YYNGEE. V was clipped by 4 bases and J by 8 bases, with 19 bases between them. CDR3 DNA: TGTGCCAGCAGCTCCCAAGGTTACTACTTTGATGAGCAGTTCTTC. It translates to CASSSQGYYFDEQFF. The whole variable domain, remainder taken from reference TRBV9 and TRBJ2-1, is DSGVTQTPKHLITATGQRVTLRCSPRSGDLSVYWYQQSLDQGLQFLIQYYNGEERAKGNILERFSAQQFPDLHSELNLSSLELGDSALYFCASSSQGYYFDEQFFGPGTRLTVL.

CDR3 region: CASSLGGQGLYGYTF. In DNA, the CDR3 is TGTGCCAGCAGCTTAGGGGGACAGGGTTTATATGGCTACACCTTC. The gene calls are TRBV28 and TRBJ1-2; 9 bases align to TRBD1. The CDR3 contains 15 residues. From germline, CDR1 is MDHEN and CDR2 SYDVKM. The J segment lost 5 bases and the V segment lost 6 bases, leaving 10 bases of the junction unmatched.

The V call is TRBV30, the J call TRBJ1-4; the D is unclear. The CDR3 spans 13 residues. Germline CDR1 reads GTSNPN; CDR2 reads SVGIG (reference sequence). With 0 bases removed from V and 7 bases from J, the gap between germline ends came to 9 bases. The CDR3 loop reads CAWSVQVIEKLFF. CDR3 DNA sequence: TGTGCCTGGAGTGTACAAGTAATTGAAAAACTGTTTTTT. Variable domain in full (rest from reference TRBV30 and TRBJ1-4): SQTIHQWPATLVQPVGSPLSLECTVEGTSNPNLYWYRQAAGRGLQLLFYSVGIGQISSEVPQNLSASRPQDRQFILSSKKLLLSDSGFYLCAWSVQVIEKLFFGSGTQLSVL.

This clone was observed a single time. The chain carries TRBV6-5 and TRBJ1-2, with TRBD1 as a possible D gene (5 bases). V shed 6 bases and J shed 5 bases, with 13 bases lying between them. The CDR3 runs 13 residues. Germline V gene data show CDR1 as MNHEY and CDR2 as SVGAGI. CDR3 bases: TGTGCCAGCAGCCGCAGGGTGGGGTATGGCTACACCTTC. Its protein is CASSRRVGYGYTF.

The V and J genes are TRBV7-9 and TRBJ2-3, with 7 bases aligning to TRBD1. The CDR3 covers 15 residues. V shed 5 bases and J 3 bases; nucleotides not matched to a gene: 8. Germline CDR1 and CDR2: SEHNR and FQNEAQ (reference sequence). DNA of the CDR3: TGTGCCAGCAGCCCTAGGGACAGAGAGACAGATACGCAGTATTTT. This sequence encodes CASSPRDRETDTQYF.

The chain joins TRBV7-9 to TRBJ1-2; D gene uncertain. Per germline, CDR1 SEHNR and CDR2 FQNEAQ (reference sequence). This CDR3 contains 14 residues. Trimming stripped 3 bases from V and 2 bases from J, with 10 bases between. The DNA for the CDR3 is TGTGCCAGCAGCTTCGGTGTAGCAAACTATGGCTACACCTTC. Its translation is CASSFGVANYGYTF.

The rearrangement uses TRBV4-2 and TRBJ2-5; TRBD2 might be the D (6 bases). This CDR3 comprises 16 residues. Germline V gene sequence: CDR1 LGHNA, CDR2 YNFKEQ. V was trimmed by 2 bases and J by 1 base, leaving 14 bases between them. This CDR3 is CASSQTVTRPQETQYF. CDR3 sequence (DNA): TGTGCCAGCAGCCAAACAGTGACTAGACCCCAAGAGACCCAGTACTTC.

V is TRBV6-5 and J is TRBJ2-3; TRBD2 matches at 9 bases. J gave up 6 bases and V 7 bases, and 8 bases lay outside the gene matches. The CDR3 spans 14 residues. The germline CDR1 and CDR2 sequences are MNHEY and SVGAGI. This CDR3 is CASKAGLATDTQYF. CDR3 sequence (DNA): TGTGCCAGCAAGGCCGGACTAGCGACGGATACGCAGTATTTT.

The V call is TRBV25-1, the J call TRBJ1-2; TRBD1 matches at 10 bases. The CDR3 is made up of 14 amino acids. V shed 4 bases and J 6 bases; nucleotides not matched to a gene: 5. Germline V gives CDR1 MGHDK, CDR2 SYGVNS. The CDR3 DNA follows: TGTGCCAGCAGTGCGGACAGGGGGATCAATGGCTACACCTTC. Translating gives CASSADRGINGYTF.

V gene TRBV2 combines with J gene TRBJ1-1; D might be TRBD1 (6 bases). The CDR3 loop spans 14 amino acids. V was cut by 6 bases and J by 0 bases, with 11 bases left in between. CDR1 and CDR2 (germline): SNHLY, FYNNEI. CDR3 DNA sequence: TGTGCCAGCAGGACAGGTTTCATGAACACTGAAGCTTTCTTT. Translating gives CASRTGFMNTEAFF. The full variable domain, in which reference TRBV2 and TRBJ1-1 provide the parts outside the CDR3, is EPEVTQTPSHQVTQMGQEVILRCVPISNHLYFYWYRQILGQKVEFLVSFYNNEISEKSEIFDDQFSVERPDGSNFTLKIRSTKLEDSAMYFCASRTGFMNTEAFFGQGTRLTVV.